These T cell receptor beta chains were read from a single sample in a study of early T cells in non-severe SARS-CoV-2 infection. TCRdb used MiXCR to reprocess the 5' RACE reads, holding one entry per CDR3 protein. This table has tens of thousands of distinct CDR3 sequences, roughly 12% appearing once. Sequencing was carried out using whole blood. All receptors come from an adult who was a healthcare worker with PCR-confirmed SARS-CoV-2 infection or an uninfected control (not recorded which). Both conserved end residues are part of each CDR3. Fields, in order: J gene, D gene, CDR3 length, clone size, V gene, CDR3 DNA, CDR3 protein. The D gene is left open where the match is weak. Clone size is not always given. Where it is, it says once, few, many or a class for expanded clones.

TRBJ2-1 | - | 16 | - | TRBV12-3/TRBV12-4 | TGTGCCAGCAGCTTCGGACCACCCGCAAGGTACAATGAGCAGTTCTTC | CASSFGPPARYNEQFF
TRBJ2-1 | - | 14 | few | TRBV5-4 | TGTGCCAGCAGCTTGGCGGCCACTCTCAATGAGCAGTTCTTC | CASSLAATLNEQFF
TRBJ2-1 | - | 16 | - | TRBV12-3/TRBV12-4 | TGTGCCAGCAGCCTAGCCCGCTCTCTATCCTACAATGAGCAGTTCTTC | CASSLARSLSYNEQFF
TRBJ2-2 | - | 14 | few | TRBV6-6 | TGTGCCAGCAGTTACAGGGACGGCACCGGGGAGCTGTTTTTT | CASSYRDGTGELFF
TRBJ2-5 | TRBD2 | 16 | few | TRBV9 | TGTGCCAGCAGCCCTGGGAGCGGGGTAAAGCAAGAGACCCAGTACTTC | CASSPGSGVKQETQYF
TRBJ1-6 | - | 15 | many | TRBV10-2 | TGCGCCAGCAGTGAGTTGACTGCCAATAATTCACCCCTCCACTTT | CASSELTANNSPLHF
TRBJ2-5 | - | 14 | many | TRBV6-5 | TGTGCCAGCAGTAGTAACCGAGCCGTTGTGACCCAGTACTTC | CASSSNRAVVTQYF
TRBJ2-1 | TRBD2 | 14 | many | TRBV4-1 | TGCGCCAGCAGCCGGGGACTAGACGGCGATGAGCAGTTCTTC | CASSRGLDGDEQFF
TRBJ2-5 | TRBD2 | 15 | many | TRBV7-2 | TGTGCCAGCAGCCTACCGGGACTAGCGATGGAGACCCAGTACTTC | CASSLPGLAMETQYF
TRBJ2-2 | TRBD1 | 16 | - | TRBV7-9 | TGTGCCAGCAGCTCCTACAGGGGGAAGAACACCGGGGAGCTGTTTTTT | CASSSYRGKNTGELFF
TRBJ1-1 | - | 16 | many | TRBV20-1 | TGCAGTGCTAGAGATTTCTACGCGGGGGGGGCCACTGAAGCTTTCTTT | CSARDFYAGGATEAFF
TRBJ1-2 | - | 16 | - | TRBV7-3 | TGTGCCAGCAGCCTACGACACAGCCAAAACGTGAATGGCTACACCTTC | CASSLRHSQNVNGYTF
TRBJ1-5 | - | 12 | many | TRBV19 | TGTGCCAGTAGGGCGAAGGGTCAGCCCCAGCATTTT | CASRAKGQPQHF
TRBJ2-3 | - | 13 | many | TRBV12-3/TRBV12-4 | TGTGCCAGCAGTTTAGGGGGTAGAGATACGCAGTATTTT | CASSLGGRDTQYF
TRBJ2-3 | - | 15 | - | TRBV12-3/TRBV12-4 | TGTGCCAGCAGTTTAGCTGGACTCCGTCAAGATACGCAGTATTTT | CASSLAGLRQDTQYF
TRBJ2-5 | - | 14 | many | TRBV7-3 | TGTGCCAGCAGCTTAACTGGAAGCCAAGAGACCCAGTACTTC | CASSLTGSQETQYF
TRBJ2-3 | TRBD1 | 15 | few | TRBV12-3/TRBV12-4 | TGTGCCAGCAGTCCTGGGACAGGGACCGCGGATACGCAGTATTTT | CASSPGTGTADTQYF
TRBJ1-2 | - | 15 | many | TRBV5-4 | TGTGCCAGCAGCTCGCGACAGAATCGGATATATGGCTACACCTTC | CASSSRQNRIYGYTF
TRBJ2-3 | TRBD1 | 14 | - | TRBV18 | TGTGCCAGCGTTCGGACAGGGGCCACAGATACGCAGTATTTT | CASVRTGATDTQYF
TRBJ1-2 | - | 14 | - | TRBV3-1 | TGTGCCAGCAGCCAGGGCAGCGCTAACTATGGCTACACCTTC | CASSQGSANYGYTF
TRBJ2-1 | TRBD2 | 14 | - | TRBV24-1 | TGTGTCTCCGGGGCGGCTAGCGGGTACAATGAGCAGTTCTTC | CVSGAASGYNEQFF
TRBJ1-6 | - | 15 | - | TRBV18 | TGTGCCAGCTCAATATCGGGATCCTCGGATTCACCCCTCCACTTT | CASSISGSSDSPLHF